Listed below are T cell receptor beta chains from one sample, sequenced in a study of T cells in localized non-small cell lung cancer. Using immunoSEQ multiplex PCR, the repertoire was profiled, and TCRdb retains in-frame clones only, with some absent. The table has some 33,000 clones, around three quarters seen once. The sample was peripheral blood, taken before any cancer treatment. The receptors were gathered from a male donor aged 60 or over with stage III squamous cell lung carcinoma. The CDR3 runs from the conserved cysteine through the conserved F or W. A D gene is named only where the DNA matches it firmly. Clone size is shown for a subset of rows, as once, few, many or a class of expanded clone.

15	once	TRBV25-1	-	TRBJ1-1	TGTGCCAGCAGTCGTCAGGGACGGGTGAACACTGAAGCTTTCTTT	CASSRQGRVNTEAFF
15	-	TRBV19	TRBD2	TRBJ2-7	TGTGCCAGTAATCGTGGGTTACTAGCGGAATACGAGCAGTACTTC	CASNRGLLAEYEQYF
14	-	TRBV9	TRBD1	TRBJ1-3	TGTGCCAGCAGCGACAGGGGTAAGGGAAACACCATATATTTT	CASSDRGKGNTIYF
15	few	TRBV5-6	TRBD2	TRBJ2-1	TGTGCCAGCAGCTTTAGCGGGGGTTCCTACAATGAGCAGTTCTTC	CASSFSGGSYNEQFF
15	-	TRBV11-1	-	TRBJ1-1	TGTGCCAGCAGCTTATATGAGACAGGAGTTGCTGAAGCTTTCTTT	CASSLYETGVAEAFF
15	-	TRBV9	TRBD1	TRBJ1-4	TGTGCCAGCAGCGGACAGGGGGCCTTAAATGAAAAACTGTTTTTT	CASSGQGALNEKLFF
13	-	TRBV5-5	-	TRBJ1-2	TGTGCCAGCAGCTTGGTTACAGACGATGGCTACACCTTC	CASSLVTDDGYTF
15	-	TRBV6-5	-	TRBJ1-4	TGTGCCAGCAGTTACTCATCACAAGGCGATGAAAAACTGTTTTTT	CASSYSSQGDEKLFF
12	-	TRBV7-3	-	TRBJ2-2	TGTGCCAGCAATGAAGGTCTTGGGGAGCTGTTTTTT	CASNEGLGELFF
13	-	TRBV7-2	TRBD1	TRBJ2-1	TGTGCCAGCAGCTCCAACAGGGGGAATGAGCAGTTCTTC	CASSSNRGNEQFF
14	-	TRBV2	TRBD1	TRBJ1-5	TGTGCCAGCCGGACAGGGGTCGCAGTTCAGCCCCAGCATTTT	CASRTGVAVQPQHF
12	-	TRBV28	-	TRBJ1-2	TGTGCCAGCAGCCGAGCGGGCCGGGGCTACACCTTC	CASSRAGRGYTF
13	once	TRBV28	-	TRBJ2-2	TGTGCCAGCAGTTTGGGGAACACCGGGGAGCTGTTTTTT	CASSLGNTGELFF
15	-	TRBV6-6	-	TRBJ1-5	TGTGCCAGCAGTTACTCATTAGGGTCCATTCAGCCCCAGCATTTT	CASSYSLGSIQPQHF
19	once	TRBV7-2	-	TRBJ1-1	TGTGCCAGCATCTTAAGGCCCCTGGCCAGTCTAACAATGAACACTGAAGCTTTCTTT	CASILRPLASLTMNTEAFF
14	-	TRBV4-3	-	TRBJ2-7	TGCGCCAGCAGCCTAACGGACAGCTCCTACGAGCAGTACTTC	CASSLTDSSYEQYF
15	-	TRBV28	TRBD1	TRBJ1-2	TGTGCCAGCAGTTCGGGGGGACAGGGGAACTATGGCTACACCTTC	CASSSGGQGNYGYTF
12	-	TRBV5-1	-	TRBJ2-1	TGCGCCAGCAGCTTGGGGAAGGATGAGCAGTTCTTC	CASSLGKDEQFF
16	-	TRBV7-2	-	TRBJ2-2	TGTGCCAGCAGCTCTCTTCTTAGCGCGAACACCGGGGAGCTGTTTTTT	CASSSLLSANTGELFF
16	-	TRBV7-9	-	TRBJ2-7	TGTGCCAGCAGCTCTGACACTCACGCACGCCCCTACGAGCAGTACTTC	CASSSDTHARPYEQYF
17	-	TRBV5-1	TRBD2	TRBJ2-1	TGCGCCAGCAGGGTTGGGCTAGCGGGAGGGAAAAACAATGAGCAGTTCTTC	CASRVGLAGGKNNEQFF
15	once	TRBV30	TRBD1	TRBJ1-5	TGTGCCTGGAGTGTAGGTACAGGGGGCCGACAGCCCCAGCATTTT	CAWSVGTGGRQPQHF
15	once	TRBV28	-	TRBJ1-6	TGTGCCAGCAGGCCGATGGCTGGGAGTATTTCACCCCTCCACTTT	CASRPMAGSISPLHF
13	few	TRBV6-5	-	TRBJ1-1	TGTGCCAGCAGGAAGCAGGGAGCCACTGAAGCTTTCTTT	CASRKQGATEAFF
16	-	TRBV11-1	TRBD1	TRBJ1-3	TGTGCCAGCAGCTTAGCCATGGGACAGGCTGGAAACACCATATATTTT	CASSLAMGQAGNTIYF
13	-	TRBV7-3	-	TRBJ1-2	TGTGCCAGCAGCTTAAACAGGGATTATGGCTACACCTTC	CASSLNRDYGYTF
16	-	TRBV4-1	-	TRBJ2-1	TGCGCCAGCAGCCAAGATTTCCCCAGGGCTTCCAATGAGCAGTTCTTC	CASSQDFPRASNEQFF
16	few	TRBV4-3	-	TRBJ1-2	TGCGCCAGCAGCCAAGAATGGGGGAGGATAACCTATGGCTACACCTTC	CASSQEWGRITYGYTF
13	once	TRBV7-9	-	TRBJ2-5	TGTGCCAGCAGCGCCGGGACGCTACAGACCCAGTACTTC	CASSAGTLQTQYF
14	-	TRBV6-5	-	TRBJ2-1	TGTGCCAGCAGCGGTTTATTCTCCTACAATGAGCAGTTCTTC	CASSGLFSYNEQFF
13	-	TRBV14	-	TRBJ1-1	TGTGCCAGCAGCCAAATACCAGGGAGGGAAGCTTTCTTT	CASSQIPGREAFF
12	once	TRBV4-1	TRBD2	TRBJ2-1	TGCGCCAGCAGCCAGGGGGGGGGTTCGCAGTTCTTC	CASSQGGGSQFF
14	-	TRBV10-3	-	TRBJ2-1	TGTGCCATCAGTGGAGGGACTTTGTACAATGAGCAGTTCTTC	CAISGGTLYNEQFF
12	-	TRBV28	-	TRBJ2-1	TGTGCCAGCAGCCGGACTACCAATGAGCAGTTCTTC	CASSRTTNEQFF
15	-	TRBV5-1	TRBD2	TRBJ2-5	TGCGCCAGCAGCTTATTGGGGACTAGCGGGGAGACCCAGTACTTC	CASSLLGTSGETQYF
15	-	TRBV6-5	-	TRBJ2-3	TGTGCCAGCAGTTACTCGTCATATGTAACAGATACGCAGTATTTT	CASSYSSYVTDTQYF
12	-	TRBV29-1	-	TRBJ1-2	TGCAGCGGTGGACAATCGGACTATGGCTACACCTTC	CSGGQSDYGYTF
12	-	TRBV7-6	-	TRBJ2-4	TGTGCCAGCAGCTCCTCACCAGGCATTCAGTACTTC	CASSSSPGIQYF
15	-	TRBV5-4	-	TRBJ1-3	TGTGCCAGCAGACCGGGACAAAGCGATGGAAACACCATATATTTT	CASRPGQSDGNTIYF
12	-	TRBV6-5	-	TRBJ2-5	TGTGCCAGCAGTTACTCGAGTGGGGCCCAGTACTTC	CASSYSSGAQYF
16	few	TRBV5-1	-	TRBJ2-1	TGCGCCAGCAGCTCCGGAACGGGGGCCCCCGGGAATGAGCAGTTCTTC	CASSSGTGAPGNEQFF
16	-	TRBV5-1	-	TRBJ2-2	TGCGCCAGCAGCTTGGATGGGGTTTCAAACACCGGGGAGCTGTTTTTT	CASSLDGVSNTGELFF